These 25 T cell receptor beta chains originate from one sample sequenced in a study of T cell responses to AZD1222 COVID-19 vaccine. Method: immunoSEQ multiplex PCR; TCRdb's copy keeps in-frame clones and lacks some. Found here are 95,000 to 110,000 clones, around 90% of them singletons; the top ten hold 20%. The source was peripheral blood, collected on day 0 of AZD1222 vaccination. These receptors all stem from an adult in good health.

CDR3 bases: TGTGCCAGCAGGCCCTCAGGGGGCTATGGCTACACCTTC. Amino acid sequence: CASRPSGGYGYTF. V and J are TRBV12-3 or TRBV12-4 and TRBJ1-2; 7 positions match TRBD1. The CDR3 covers 13 residues. V lost 6 bases, J lost 4 bases, and 5 bases stayed unmatched.

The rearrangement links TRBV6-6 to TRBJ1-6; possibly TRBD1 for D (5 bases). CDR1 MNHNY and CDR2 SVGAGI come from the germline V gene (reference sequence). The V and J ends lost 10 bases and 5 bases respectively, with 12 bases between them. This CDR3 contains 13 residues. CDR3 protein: CATRQTNNSPLHF. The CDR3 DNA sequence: TGTGCCACACGACAGACTAATAATTCACCCCTCCACTTT.

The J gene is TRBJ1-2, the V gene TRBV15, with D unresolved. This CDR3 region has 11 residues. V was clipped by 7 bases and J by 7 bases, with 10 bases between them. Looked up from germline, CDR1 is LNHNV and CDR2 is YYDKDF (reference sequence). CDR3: CATKGPGGYTF. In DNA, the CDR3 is TGTGCCACCAAAGGACCCGGTGGCTACACCTTC.

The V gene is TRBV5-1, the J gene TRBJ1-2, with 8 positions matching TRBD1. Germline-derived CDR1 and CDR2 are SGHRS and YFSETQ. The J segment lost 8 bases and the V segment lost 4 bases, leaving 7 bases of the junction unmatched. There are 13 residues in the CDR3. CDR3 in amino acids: CASSNGQGRGYTF. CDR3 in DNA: TGCGCCAGCAGCAATGGACAGGGTAGGGGCTACACCTTC.

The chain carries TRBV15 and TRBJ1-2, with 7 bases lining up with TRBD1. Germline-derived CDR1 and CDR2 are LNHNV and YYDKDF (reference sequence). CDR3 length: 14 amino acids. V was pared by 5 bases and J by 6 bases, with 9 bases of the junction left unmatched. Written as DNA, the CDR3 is TGTGCCACCAGCCCTAGTACAGGGGTAAATGGCTACACCTTC. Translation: CATSPSTGVNGYTF.

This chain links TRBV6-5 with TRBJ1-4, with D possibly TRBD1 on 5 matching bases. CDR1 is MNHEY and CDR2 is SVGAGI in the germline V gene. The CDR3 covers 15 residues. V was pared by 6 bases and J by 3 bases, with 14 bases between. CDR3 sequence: CASSLSGVANEKLFF. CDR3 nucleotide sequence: TGTGCCAGCAGCCTGTCGGGGGTGGCTAATGAAAAACTGTTTTTT.

Written as DNA, the CDR3 is TGCGCCAGTCGACAGGGGGCGTTCTACGAGCAGTACTTC. As protein: CASRQGAFYEQYF. This chain links TRBV10-2 with TRBJ2-7, with TRBD1 matching 10 bases. The CDR3 has 13 residues. After removal of 9 bases from V and 3 bases from J, the junction contained 5 bases not matched to a gene. Germline V gives CDR1 WSHSY, CDR2 SAAADI.

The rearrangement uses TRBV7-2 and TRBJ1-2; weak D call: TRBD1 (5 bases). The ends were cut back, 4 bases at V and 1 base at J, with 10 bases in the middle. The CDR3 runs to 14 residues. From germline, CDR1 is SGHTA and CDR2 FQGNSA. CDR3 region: CASSSRDLNYGYTF. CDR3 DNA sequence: TGTGCCAGCAGCTCCCGGGACCTTAACTATGGCTACACCTTC. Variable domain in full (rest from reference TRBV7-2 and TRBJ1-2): GAGVSQSPSNKVTEKGKDVELRCDPISGHTALYWYRQSLGQGLEFLIYFQGNSAPDKSGLPSDRFSAERTGGSVSTLTIQRTQQEDSAVYLCASSSRDLNYGYTFGSGTRLTVV.

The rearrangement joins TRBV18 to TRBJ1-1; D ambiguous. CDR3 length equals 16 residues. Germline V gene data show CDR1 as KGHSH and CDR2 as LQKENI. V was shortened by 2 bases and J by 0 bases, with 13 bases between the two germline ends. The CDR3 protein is CASSPRELRLNTEAFF. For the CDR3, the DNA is TGTGCCAGCTCACCAAGAGAATTACGGTTGAACACTGAAGCTTTCTTT.

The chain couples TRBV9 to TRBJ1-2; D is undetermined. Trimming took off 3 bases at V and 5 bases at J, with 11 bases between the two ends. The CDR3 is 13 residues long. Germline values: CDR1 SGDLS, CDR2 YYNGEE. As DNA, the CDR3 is TGTGCCAGCAGCGACGAGGGTGGTTATGGCTACACCTTC. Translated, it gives CASSDEGGYGYTF.

For the CDR3, the DNA is TGTGCCAGCAGCTTATGGGTAGCGGGAAGCACAGATACGCAGTATTTT. Protein: CASSLWVAGSTDTQYF. J is TRBJ2-3 and V is TRBV11-1; 8 bases match TRBD2. Trimming at V came to 2 bases and at J to 0 bases, leaving 4 bases not matched to a gene. CDR1 and CDR2 from the germline V gene are SGHAT and FQDESV (reference sequence). This CDR3 comprises 16 residues.

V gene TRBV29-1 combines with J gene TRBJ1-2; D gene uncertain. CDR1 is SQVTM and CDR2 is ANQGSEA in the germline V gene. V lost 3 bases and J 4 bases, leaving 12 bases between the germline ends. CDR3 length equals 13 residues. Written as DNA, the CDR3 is TGCAGCGTTGAGAGGCCGGGTCGCTATGGCTACACCTTC. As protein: CSVERPGRYGYTF.

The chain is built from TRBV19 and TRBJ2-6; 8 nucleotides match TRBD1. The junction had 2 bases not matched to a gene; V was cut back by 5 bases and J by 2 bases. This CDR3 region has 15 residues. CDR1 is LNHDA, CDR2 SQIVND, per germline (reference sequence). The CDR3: CASSSTGAGANVLTF. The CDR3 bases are TGTGCCAGTAGTTCGACAGGGGCTGGGGCCAACGTCCTGACTTTC.

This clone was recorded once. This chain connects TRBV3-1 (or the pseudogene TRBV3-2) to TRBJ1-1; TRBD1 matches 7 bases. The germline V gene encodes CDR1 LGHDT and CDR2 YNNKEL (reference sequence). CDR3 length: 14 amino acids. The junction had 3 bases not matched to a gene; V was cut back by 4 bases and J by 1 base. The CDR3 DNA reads TGTGCCAGCAGCCGACGGACAGGGAACACTGAAGCTTTCTTT. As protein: CASSRRTGNTEAFF.

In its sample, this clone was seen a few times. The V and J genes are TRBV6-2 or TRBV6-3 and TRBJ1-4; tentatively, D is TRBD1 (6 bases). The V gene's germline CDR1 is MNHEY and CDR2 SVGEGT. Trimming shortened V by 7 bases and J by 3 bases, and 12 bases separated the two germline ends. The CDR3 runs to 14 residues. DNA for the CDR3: TGTGCCAGCACCCCTGGGGGCTCTAATGAAAAACTGTTTTTT. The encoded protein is CASTPGGSNEKLFF.

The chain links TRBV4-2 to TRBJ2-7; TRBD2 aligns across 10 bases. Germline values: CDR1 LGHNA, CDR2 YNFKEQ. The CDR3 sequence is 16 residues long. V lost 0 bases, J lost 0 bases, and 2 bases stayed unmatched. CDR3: CASSQEAGGSSYEQYF. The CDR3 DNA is TGTGCCAGCAGCCAAGAAGCGGGGGGGAGCTCCTACGAGCAGTACTTC.

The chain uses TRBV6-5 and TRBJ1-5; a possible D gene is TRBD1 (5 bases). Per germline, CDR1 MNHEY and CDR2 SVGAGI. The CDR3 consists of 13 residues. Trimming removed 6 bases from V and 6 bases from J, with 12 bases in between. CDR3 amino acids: CASRESGGQPQHF. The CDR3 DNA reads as TGTGCCAGCAGGGAGTCTGGGGGTCAGCCCCAGCATTTT.

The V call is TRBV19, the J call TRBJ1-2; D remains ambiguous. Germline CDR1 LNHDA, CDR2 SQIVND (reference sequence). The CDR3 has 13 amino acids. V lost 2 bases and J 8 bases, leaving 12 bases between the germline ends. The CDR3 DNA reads TGTGCCAGTAGTATAAGGCCCCAGGACGGCTACACCTTC. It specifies CASSIRPQDGYTF.

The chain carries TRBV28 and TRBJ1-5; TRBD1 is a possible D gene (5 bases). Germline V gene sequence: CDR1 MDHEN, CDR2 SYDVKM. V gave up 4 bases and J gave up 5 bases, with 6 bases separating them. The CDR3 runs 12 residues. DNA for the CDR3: TGTGCCAGCAGTTGGGGGGATCAGCCCCAGCATTTT. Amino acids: CASSWGDQPQHF.

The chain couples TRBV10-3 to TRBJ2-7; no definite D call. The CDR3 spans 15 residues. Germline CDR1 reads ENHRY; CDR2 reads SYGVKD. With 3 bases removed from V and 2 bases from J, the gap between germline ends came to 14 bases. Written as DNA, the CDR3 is TGTGCCATCAGTGATTCCACGTTGACACCCTACGAGCAGTACTTC. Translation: CAISDSTLTPYEQYF.

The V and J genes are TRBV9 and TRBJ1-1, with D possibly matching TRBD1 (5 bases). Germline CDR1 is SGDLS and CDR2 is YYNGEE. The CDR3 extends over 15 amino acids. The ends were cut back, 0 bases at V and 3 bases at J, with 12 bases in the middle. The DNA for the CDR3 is TGTGCCAGCAGCGTAGCGCAGGGTCGGCACACTGAAGCTTTCTTT. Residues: CASSVAQGRHTEAFF.

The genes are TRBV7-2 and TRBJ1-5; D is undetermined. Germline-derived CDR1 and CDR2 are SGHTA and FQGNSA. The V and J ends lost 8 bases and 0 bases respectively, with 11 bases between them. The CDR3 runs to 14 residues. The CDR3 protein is CASGPNYSNQPQHF. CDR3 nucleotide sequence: TGTGCCAGCGGGCCCAACTATAGCAATCAGCCCCAGCATTTT.

CDR3 DNA sequence: TGTGCCAGCTTGGGACAGACAAACACTGAAGCTTTCTTT. This encodes CASLGQTNTEAFF. The chain uses TRBV12-3 or TRBV12-4 and TRBJ1-1; 7 bases match TRBD1. CDR3 size: 13 residues. V lost 8 bases and J lost 2; bases outside the gene matches: 5.

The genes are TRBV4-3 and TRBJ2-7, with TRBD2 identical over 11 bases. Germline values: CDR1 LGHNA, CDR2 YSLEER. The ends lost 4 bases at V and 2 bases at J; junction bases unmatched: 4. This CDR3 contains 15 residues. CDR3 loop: CASSRGTSGTYEQYF. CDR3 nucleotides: TGCGCCAGCAGCCGAGGGACTAGCGGAACCTACGAGCAGTACTTC.

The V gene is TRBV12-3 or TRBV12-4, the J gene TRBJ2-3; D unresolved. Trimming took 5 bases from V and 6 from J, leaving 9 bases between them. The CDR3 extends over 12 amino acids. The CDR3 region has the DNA TGTGCCAGCAGTCCGGGCATGGATACGCAGTATTTT. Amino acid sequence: CASSPGMDTQYF.